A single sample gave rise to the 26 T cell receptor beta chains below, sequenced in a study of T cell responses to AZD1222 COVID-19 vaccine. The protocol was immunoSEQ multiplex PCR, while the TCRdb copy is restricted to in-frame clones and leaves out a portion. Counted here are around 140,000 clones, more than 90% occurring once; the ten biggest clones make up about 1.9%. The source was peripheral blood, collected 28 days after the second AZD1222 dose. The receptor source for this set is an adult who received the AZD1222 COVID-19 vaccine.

The CDR3 bases are TGTGCCAGCAGCCCGGCTTCCAGGGGGGGGGATCAGCCCCAGCATTTT. It codes for CASSPASRGGDQPQHF. The chain couples TRBV3-1 (or the pseudogene TRBV3-2) to TRBJ1-5, with 7 bases matching TRBD1. Germline loops: CDR1 LGHDT, CDR2 YNNKEL (reference sequence). This CDR3 contains 16 residues. After removal of 4 bases from V and 5 bases from J, the junction contained 11 bases not matched to a gene.

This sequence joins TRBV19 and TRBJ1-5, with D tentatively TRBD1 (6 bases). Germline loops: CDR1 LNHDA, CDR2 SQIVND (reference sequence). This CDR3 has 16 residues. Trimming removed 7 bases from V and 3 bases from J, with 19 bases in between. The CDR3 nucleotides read TGTGCCAGTACCCGAAGGAAAGGGGGTCCCAATCAGCCCCAGCATTTT. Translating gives CASTRRKGGPNQPQHF.

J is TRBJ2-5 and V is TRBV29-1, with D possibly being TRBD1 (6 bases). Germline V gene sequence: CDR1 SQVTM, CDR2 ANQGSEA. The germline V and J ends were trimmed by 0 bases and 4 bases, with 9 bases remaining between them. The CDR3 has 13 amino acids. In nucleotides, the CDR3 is TGCAGCGTTGAAGAACAGGGCGCAGAGACCCAGTACTTC. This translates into CSVEEQGAETQYF.

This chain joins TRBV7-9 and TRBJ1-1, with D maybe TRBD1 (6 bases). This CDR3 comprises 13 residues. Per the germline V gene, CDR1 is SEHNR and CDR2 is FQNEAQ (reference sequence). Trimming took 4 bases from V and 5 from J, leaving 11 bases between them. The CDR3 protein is CASSSSQGTEAFF. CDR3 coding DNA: TGTGCCAGCAGCTCCTCACAGGGTACTGAAGCTTTCTTT.

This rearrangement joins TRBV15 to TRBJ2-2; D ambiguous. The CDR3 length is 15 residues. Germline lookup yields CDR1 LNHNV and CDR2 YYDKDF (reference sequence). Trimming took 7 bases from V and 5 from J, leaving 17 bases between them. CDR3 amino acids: CATIVGNSRTGELFF. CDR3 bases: TGTGCCACCATAGTGGGGAATTCCCGTACCGGGGAGCTGTTTTTT.

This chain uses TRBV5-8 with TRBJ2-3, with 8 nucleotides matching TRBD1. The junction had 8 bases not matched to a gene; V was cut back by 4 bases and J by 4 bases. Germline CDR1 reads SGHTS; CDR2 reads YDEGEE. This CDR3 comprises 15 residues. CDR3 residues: CASSPRAGGSDTQYF. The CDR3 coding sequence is TGTGCCAGCAGCCCTAGGGCAGGGGGCTCAGATACGCAGTATTTT.

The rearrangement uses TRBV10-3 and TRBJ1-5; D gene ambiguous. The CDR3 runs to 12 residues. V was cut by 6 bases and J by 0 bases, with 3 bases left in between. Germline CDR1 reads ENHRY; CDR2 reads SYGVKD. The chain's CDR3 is CAIRGSNQPQHF. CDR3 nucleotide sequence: TGTGCCATCAGGGGTAGCAATCAGCCCCAGCATTTT.

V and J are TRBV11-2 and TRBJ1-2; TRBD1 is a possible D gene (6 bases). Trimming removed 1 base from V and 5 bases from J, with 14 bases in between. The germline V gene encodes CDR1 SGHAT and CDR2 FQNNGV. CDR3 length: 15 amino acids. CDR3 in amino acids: CASSLAPGAGYGYTF. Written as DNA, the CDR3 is TGTGCCAGCAGCTTAGCACCAGGGGCAGGATATGGCTACACCTTC.

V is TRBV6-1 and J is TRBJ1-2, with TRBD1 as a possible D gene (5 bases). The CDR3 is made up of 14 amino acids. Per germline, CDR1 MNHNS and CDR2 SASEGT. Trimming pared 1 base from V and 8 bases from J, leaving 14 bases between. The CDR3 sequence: CASSEVPGTVGYTF. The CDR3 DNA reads TGTGCCAGCAGTGAAGTCCCCGGGACGGTAGGCTACACCTTC.

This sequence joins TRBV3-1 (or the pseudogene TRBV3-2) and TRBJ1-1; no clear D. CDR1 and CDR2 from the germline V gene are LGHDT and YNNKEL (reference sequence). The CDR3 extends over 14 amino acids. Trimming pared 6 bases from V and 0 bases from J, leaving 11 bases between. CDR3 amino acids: CASSARAMNTEAFF. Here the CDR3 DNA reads TGTGCCAGCAGTGCGAGGGCCATGAACACTGAAGCTTTCTTT.

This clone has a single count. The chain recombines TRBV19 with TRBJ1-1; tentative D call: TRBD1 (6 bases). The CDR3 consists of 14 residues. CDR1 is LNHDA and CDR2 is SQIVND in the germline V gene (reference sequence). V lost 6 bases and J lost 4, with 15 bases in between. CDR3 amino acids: CASSLDRWGTEAFF. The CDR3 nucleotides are TGTGCCAGTAGCCTAGACAGGTGGGGCACTGAAGCTTTCTTT.

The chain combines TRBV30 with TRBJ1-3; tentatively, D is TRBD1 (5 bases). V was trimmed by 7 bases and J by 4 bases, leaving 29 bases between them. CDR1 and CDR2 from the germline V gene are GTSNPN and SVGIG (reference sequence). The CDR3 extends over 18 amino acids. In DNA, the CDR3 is TGTGCCTTTGGACTGACAGCTTTCTCCTCTGGCCTCGGAAACACCATATATTTT. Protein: CAFGLTAFSSGLGNTIYF.

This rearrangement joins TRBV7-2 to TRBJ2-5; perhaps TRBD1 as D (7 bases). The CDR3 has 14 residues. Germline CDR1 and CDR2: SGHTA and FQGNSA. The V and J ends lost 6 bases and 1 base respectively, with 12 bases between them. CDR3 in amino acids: CASSPQGGQETQYF. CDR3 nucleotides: TGTGCCAGCAGTCCTCAGGGGGGCCAAGAGACCCAGTACTTC.

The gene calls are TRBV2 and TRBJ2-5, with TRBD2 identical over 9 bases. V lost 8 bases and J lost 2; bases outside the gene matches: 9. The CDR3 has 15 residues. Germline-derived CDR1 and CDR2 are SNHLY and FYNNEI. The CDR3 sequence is CASSRASGNQETQYF. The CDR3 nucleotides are TGTGCCAGCTCGAGGGCTAGCGGGAATCAAGAGACCCAGTACTTC.

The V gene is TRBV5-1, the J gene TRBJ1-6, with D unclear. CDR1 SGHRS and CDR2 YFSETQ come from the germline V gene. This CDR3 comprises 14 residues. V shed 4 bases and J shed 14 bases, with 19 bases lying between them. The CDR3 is CASSTGVLSRTLHF. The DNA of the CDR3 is TGCGCCAGCAGCACTGGGGTCCTATCGCGAACCCTCCACTTT.

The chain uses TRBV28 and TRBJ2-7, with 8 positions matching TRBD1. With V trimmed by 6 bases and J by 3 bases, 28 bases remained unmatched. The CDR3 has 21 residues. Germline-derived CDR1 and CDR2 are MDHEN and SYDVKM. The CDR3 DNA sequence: TGTGCCAGCAGGGGGGACAGAGCCCTATCCAGGGGGCGACGGGAACTCTACGAGCAGTACTTC. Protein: CASRGDRALSRGRRELYEQYF.

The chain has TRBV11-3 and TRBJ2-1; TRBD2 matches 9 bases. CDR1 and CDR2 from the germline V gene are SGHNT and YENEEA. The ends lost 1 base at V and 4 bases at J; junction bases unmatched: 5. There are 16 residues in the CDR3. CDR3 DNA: TGTGCCAGCAGCTTAGGGGCGACTAGCGGATACAATGAGCAGTTCTTC. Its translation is CASSLGATSGYNEQFF.

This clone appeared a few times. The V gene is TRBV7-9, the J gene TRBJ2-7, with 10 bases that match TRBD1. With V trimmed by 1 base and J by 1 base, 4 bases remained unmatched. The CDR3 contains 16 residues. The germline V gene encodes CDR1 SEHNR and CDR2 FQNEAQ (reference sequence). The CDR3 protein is CASSLDPGQGSYEQYF. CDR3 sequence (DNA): TGTGCCAGCAGCTTAGACCCGGGACAGGGGTCCTACGAGCAGTACTTC.

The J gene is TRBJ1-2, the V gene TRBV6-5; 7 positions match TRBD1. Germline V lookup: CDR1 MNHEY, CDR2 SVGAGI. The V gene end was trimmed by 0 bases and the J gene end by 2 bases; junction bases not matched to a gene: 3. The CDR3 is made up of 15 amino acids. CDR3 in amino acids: CASSYSTTGNYGYTF. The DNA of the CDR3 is TGTGCCAGCAGTTACTCCACGACAGGGAACTATGGCTACACCTTC.

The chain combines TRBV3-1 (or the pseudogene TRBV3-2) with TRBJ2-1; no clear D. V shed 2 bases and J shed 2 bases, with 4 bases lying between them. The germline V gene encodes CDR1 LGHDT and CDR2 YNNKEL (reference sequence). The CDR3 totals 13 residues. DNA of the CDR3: TGTGCCAGCAGCCAAAGGCCCTACAATGAGCAGTTCTTC. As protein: CASSQRPYNEQFF.

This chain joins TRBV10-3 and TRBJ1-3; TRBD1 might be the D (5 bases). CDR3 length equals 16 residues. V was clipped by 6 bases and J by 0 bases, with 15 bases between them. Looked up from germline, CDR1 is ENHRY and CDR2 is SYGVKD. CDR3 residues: CAIRPLDRRSGNTIYF. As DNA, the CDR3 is TGTGCCATCAGACCGCTCGACAGACGCTCTGGAAACACCATATATTTT.

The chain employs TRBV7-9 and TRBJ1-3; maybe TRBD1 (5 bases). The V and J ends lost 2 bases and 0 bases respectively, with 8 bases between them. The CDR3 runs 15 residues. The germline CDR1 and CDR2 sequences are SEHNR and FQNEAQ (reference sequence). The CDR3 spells CASSLRGISGNTIYF. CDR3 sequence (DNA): TGTGCCAGCAGCTTAAGGGGCATCTCTGGAAACACCATATATTTT.

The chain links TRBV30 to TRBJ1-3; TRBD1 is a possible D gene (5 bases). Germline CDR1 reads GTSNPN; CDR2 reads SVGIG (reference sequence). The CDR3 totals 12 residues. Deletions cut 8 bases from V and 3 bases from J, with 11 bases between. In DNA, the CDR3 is TGTGCCCGAGGGGATTTTGGAAACACCATATATTTT. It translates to CARGDFGNTIYF.

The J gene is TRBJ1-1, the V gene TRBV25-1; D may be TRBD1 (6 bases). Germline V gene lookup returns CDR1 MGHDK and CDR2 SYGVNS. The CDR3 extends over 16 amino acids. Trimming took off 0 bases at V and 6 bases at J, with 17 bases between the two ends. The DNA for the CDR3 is TGTGCCAGCAGTGAATATGCGCAGGGGTTTTTTTCTGAAGCTTTCTTT. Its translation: CASSEYAQGFFSEAFF.

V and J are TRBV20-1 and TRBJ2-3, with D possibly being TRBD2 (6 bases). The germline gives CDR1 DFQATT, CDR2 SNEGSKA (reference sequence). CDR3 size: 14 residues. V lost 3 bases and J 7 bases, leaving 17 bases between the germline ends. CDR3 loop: CSASYTAGPYTQYF. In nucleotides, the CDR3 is TGCAGTGCTAGTTACACTGCGGGACCCTATACGCAGTATTTT.

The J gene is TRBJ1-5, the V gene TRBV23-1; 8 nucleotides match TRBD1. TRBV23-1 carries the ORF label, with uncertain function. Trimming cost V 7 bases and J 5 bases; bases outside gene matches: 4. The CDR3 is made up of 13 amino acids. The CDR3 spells CASINRGDQPQHF. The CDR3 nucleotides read TGCGCCAGCATCAACAGGGGGGATCAGCCCCAGCATTTT.